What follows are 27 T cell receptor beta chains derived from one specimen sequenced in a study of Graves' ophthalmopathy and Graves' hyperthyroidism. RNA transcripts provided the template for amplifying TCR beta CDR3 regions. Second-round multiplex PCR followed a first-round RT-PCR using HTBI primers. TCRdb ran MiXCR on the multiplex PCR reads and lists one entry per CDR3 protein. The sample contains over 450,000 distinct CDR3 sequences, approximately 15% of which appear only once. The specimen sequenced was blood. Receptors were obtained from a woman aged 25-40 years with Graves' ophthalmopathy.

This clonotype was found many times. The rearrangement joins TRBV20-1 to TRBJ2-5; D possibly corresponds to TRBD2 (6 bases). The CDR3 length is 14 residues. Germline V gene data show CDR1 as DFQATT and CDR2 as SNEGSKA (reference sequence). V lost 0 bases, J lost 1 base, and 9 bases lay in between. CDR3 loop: CSARDGGFQETQYF. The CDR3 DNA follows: TGCAGTGCTAGAGACGGAGGGTTCCAAGAGACCCAGTACTTC.

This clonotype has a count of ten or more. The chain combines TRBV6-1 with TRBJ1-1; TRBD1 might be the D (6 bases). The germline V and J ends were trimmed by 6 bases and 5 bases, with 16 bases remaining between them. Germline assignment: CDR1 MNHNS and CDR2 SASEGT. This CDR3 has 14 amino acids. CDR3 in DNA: TGTGCCAGCAGAGAGGGGGGGGGTAAGACTGAAGCTTTCTTT. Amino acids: CASREGGGKTEAFF.

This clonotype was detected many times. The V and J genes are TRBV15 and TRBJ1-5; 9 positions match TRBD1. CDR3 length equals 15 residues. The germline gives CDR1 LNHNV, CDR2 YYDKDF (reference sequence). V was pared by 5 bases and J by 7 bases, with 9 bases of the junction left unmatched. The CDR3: CATSWGQGQGQPQHF. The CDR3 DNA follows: TGTGCCACCAGCTGGGGACAGGGTCAAGGCCAGCCCCAGCATTTT.

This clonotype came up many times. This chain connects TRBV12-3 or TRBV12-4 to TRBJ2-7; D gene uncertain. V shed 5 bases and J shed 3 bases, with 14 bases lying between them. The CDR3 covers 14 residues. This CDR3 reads CASSPSGRFYEQYF. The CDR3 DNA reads TGTGCCAGCAGTCCTTCCGGACGTTTCTACGAGCAGTACTTC.

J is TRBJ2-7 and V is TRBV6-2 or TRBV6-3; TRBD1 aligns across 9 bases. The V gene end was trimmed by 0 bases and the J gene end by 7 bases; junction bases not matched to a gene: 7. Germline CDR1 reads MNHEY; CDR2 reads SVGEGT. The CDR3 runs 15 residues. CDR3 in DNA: TGTGCCAGCAGTTACTCGGGGACAGGGCTTGGGGAGCAGTACTTC. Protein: CASSYSGTGLGEQYF.

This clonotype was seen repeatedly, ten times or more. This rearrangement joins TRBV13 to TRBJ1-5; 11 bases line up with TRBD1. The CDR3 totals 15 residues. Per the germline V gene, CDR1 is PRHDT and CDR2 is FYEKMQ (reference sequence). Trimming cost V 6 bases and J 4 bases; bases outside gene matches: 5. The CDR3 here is CASSAGQGVNQPQHF. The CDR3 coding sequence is TGTGCCAGCAGTGCGGGACAGGGGGTAAATCAGCCCCAGCATTTT.

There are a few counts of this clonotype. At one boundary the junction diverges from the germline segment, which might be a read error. In DNA, the CDR3 is TGTGCCAGCAGCGTAGACAGGGGATTATTCTACGAGCAGTACTTC. Translated, it gives CASSVDRGLFYEQYF. V usage is TRBV11-3 and J usage is TRBJ2-7; 8 bases agree with TRBD1. Germline assignment: CDR1 SGHNT and CDR2 YENEEA. This CDR3 region has 15 residues.

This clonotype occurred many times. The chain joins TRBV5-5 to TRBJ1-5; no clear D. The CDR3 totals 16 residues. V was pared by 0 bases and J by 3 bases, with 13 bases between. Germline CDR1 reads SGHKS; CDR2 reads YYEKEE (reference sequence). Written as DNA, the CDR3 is TGTGCCAGCAGCTTGGGGCCCAACAGATACAATCAGCCCCAGCATTTT. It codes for CASSLGPNRYNQPQHF.

The CDR3 region has the DNA TGTGCCAGCAGTGAGTTAGCTGGCTCCTACGAGCAGTACTTC. This sequence encodes CASSELAGSYEQYF. This chain connects TRBV2 to TRBJ2-7, with D uncertain. Trimming left V 3 bases short and J 0 bases short, with 9 bases between. Germline V gene data show CDR1 as SNHLY and CDR2 as FYNNEI. The CDR3 covers 14 residues.

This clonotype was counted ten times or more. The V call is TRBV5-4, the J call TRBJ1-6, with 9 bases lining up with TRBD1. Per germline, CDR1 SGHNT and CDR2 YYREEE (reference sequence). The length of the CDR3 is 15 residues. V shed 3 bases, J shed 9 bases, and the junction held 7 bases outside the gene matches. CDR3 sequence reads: CASSSETGGASPLHF. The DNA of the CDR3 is TGTGCCAGCAGCTCTGAGACAGGGGGAGCTTCACCCCTCCACTTT.

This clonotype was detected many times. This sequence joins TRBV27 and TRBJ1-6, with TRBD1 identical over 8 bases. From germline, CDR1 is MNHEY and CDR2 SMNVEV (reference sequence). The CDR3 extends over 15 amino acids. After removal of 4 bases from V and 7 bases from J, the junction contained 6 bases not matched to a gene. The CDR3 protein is CASSYGQGDNSPLHF. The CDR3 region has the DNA TGTGCCAGCAGTTACGGACAGGGCGACAATTCACCCCTCCACTTT.

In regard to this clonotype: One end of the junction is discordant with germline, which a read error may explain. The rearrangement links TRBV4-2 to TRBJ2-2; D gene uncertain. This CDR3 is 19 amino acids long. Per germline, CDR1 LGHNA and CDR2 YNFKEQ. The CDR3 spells CASSQDVTMWHTNTGELFF. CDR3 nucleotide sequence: TGTGCCAGCAGCCAAGATGTTACGATGTGGCACACGAATACCGGGGAGCTGTTTTTT.

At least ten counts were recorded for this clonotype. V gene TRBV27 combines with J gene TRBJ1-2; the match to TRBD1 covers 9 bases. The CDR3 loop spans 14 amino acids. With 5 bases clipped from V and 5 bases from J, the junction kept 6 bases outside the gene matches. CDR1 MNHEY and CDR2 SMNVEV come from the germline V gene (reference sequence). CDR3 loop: CASSLRTGEYGYTF. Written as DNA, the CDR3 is TGTGCCAGCAGTCTCCGGACAGGGGAGTATGGCTACACCTTC.

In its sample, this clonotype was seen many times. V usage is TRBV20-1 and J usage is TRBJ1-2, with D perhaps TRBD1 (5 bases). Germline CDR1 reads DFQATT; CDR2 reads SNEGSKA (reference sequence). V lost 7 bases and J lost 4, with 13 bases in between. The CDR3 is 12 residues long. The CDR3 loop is CSVRGRGYGYTF. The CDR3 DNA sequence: TGCAGTGTCCGGGGCCGAGGCTATGGCTACACCTTC.

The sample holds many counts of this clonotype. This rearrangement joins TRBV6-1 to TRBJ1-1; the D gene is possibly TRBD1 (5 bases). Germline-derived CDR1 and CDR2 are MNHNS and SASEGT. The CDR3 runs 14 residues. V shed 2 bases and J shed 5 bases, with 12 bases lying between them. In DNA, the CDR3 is TGTGCCAGCAGTGAACAGGGAGGCTTAACTGAAGCTTTCTTT. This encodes CASSEQGGLTEAFF.

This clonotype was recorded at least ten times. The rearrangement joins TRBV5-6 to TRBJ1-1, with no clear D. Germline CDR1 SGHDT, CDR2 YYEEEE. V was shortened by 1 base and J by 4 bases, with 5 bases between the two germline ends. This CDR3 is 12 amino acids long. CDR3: CASSLFSTEAFF. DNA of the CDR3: TGTGCCAGCAGCTTGTTTTCCACTGAAGCTTTCTTT.

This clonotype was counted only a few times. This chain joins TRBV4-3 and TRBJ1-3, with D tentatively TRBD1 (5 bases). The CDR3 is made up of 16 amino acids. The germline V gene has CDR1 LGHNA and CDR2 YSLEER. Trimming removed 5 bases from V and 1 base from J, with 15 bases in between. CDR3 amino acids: CASSKTGALSGNTIYF. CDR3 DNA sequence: TGCGCCAGCAGCAAAACCGGGGCCCTTTCTGGAAACACCATATATTTT.

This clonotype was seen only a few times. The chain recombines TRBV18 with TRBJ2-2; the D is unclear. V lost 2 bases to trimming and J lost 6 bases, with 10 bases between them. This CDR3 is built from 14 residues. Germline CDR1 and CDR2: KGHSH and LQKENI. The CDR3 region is CASSPGFGAGELFF. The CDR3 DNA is TGTGCCAGCTCACCAGGTTTTGGCGCCGGGGAGCTGTTTTTT.

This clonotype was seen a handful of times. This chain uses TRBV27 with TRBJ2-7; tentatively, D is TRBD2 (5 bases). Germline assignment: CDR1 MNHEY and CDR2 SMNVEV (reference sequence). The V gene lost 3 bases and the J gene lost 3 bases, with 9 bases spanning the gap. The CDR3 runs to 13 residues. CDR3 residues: CASSLRDNYEQYF. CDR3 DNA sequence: TGTGCCAGCAGTTTGAGGGATAACTACGAGCAGTACTTC.

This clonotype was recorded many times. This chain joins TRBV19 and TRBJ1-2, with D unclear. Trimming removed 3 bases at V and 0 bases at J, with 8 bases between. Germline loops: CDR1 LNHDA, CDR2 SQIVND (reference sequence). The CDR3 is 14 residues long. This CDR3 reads CASSIGRTNYGYTF. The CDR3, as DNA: TGTGCCAGTAGTATTGGTAGAACTAACTATGGCTACACCTTC.

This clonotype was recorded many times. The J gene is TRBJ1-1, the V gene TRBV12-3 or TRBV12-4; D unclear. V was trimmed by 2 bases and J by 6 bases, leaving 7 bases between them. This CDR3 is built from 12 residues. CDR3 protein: CASSLSGAEAFF. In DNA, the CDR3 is TGTGCCAGCAGTTTATCCGGGGCTGAAGCTTTCTTT.

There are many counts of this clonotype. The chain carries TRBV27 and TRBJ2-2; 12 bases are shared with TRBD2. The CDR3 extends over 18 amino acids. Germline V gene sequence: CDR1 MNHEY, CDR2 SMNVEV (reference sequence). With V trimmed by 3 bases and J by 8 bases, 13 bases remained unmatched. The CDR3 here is CASSFLAGGPGLSGELFF. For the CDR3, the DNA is TGTGCCAGCAGTTTCCTAGCGGGAGGGCCGGGACTATCTGGGGAGCTGTTTTTT.

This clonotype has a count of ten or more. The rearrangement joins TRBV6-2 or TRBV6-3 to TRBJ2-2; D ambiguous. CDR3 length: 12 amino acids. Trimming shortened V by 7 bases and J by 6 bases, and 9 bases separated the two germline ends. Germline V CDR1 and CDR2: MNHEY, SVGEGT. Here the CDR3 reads CASTPSAGELFF. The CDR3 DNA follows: TGTGCCAGCACCCCATCGGCCGGGGAGCTGTTTTTT.

The CDR3 loop is CASSAIRGPGDTQYF. CDR3 coding DNA: TGTGCCAGCAGCGCCATCAGGGGCCCAGGGGATACGCAGTATTTT. The gene calls are TRBV11-2 and TRBJ2-3; perhaps TRBD1 as D (6 bases). Germline CDR1 reads SGHAT; CDR2 reads FQNNGV. The CDR3 length is 15 residues. V gave up 5 bases and J gave up 6 bases, with 18 bases separating them.

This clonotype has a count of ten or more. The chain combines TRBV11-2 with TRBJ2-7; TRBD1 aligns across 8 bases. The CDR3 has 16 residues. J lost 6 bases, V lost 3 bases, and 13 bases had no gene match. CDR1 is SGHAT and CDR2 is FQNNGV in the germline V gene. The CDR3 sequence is CASSFQDARTGIEQYF. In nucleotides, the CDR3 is TGTGCCAGCAGCTTCCAAGACGCTAGGACAGGGATCGAGCAGTACTTC.

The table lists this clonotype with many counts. CDR3 region: CASSYTSGRTYEQYF. The CDR3 region has the DNA TGTGCCAGCAGTTACACTAGCGGGAGAACGTACGAGCAGTACTTC. The J gene is TRBJ2-7, the V gene TRBV6-5, with 11 bases lining up with TRBD2. V was clipped by 2 bases and J by 4 bases; unmatched bases: 4. The CDR3 has 15 residues. The germline V gene has CDR1 MNHEY and CDR2 SVGAGI.

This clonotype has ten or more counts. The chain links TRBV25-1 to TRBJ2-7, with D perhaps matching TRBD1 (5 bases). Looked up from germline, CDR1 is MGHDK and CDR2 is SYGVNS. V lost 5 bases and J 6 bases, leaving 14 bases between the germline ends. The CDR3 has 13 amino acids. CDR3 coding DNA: TGTGCCAGCAGTTCCGGACAAGTCGGCGAGCAGTACTTC. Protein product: CASSSGQVGEQYF.